This T cell receptor (beta chain) is drawn from a study of identical twins (dated by TCRdb to the mid-2010s). General notes on the study: TCR alpha and beta repertoires from monozygotic twins, unrelated adults of various ages and cord blood were deep-sequenced to test whether fetal clonotypes persist. To rule out contamination, replicate twin experiments were performed at different times with different library preparation protocols.

A remark on this clonotype: Its antigen is unknown. No much larger clone is present one base from it, and per-base qualities are unavailable.

Library creation used 5' RACE. The sequencer was an Illumina HiSeq 2000. Template switching introduced a universal primer binding site; the final cDNA contained a unique molecular identifier, enabling accurate counting of TCR cDNA molecules. Specific primers in the conserved constant-segment region were used to synthesize first-strand cDNA for TCR alpha and beta chains. To control for contamination, each cDNA library was double barcoded with a SMART-Mk sample barcode plus Illumina barcodes. TruSeq adapter sequences along with Illumina sample barcodes were introduced in two successive PCR steps. Sequencing of the TCR alpha and beta cDNA libraries was done on the Illumina HiSeq platform using custom primers. The study's processing was this. MiGEC processed the raw reads to extract unique molecular identifiers, while MiXCR was used to determine the CDR3 positions. Recombination models were inferred per individual with the repgenHMM and IGoR tools using an EM algorithm. Shared clonotypes were analyzed with the tcR package in R, and sharing was normalized by the product of cloneset sizes. To study raw recombination free of thymic and clonal selection effects, out-of-frame nonproductive sequences were analyzed. Starting from the raw public reads, TCRdb applied fastp trimming at Q25, assembled clones with MiXCR and retained in-frame beta chains. Entries that share a CDR3 protein sequence are merged under the most common genes and DNA. The V and J calls reflect TCRdb's pipeline rather than the authors' work. In this sample the table shows about 390,000 distinct CDR3 sequences, 7% to 9.5% of which occur a single time. 8.5% to 10% of the sample is in the top ten clones.

Every donor in the study was a healthy Caucasian. The researchers also sequenced three unrelated adults who were not twins: a male aged 18 to 29, a male aged 50 to 60, and a female aged 50 to 60. Miltenyi CD45RO+ enrichment and human naive T-cell isolation kits were used to isolate memory (CD45RO+) and naive T cells from PBMC. Beyond this particular receptor, the publication reports: Compared with coincidental sharing between unrelated individuals, an excess of low generation-probability sequences was observed among out-of-frame TCR alpha sequences shared between twins. Out-of-frame TCR alpha sharing in monozygotic twins was systematically underestimated by recombination models, whereas sharing between unrelated individuals was in agreement with the recombination models. Because the same donors could not be followed over many years, the conclusions depended on cross-sectional statistical analysis. Fewer insertions were carried by abundant cord blood beta clonotypes; a weaker similar trend was observed in young adult naive repertoires, while no such trend was observed in memory repertoires. Zero-insertion analyses could be partly confounded by invariant T cells such as MAIT and iNKT, although diverse VJ usage argued against such confounding for most clonotypes. The excess sharing between twins in beta out-of-frame sequences was weaker because fewer shared sequences reduced the signal-to-noise ratio.

The CDR3 has 16 amino acids, counting the end cysteine and phenylalanine. Only the CDR3 part of the read is kept: 48 bases, read in frame from the first base. Trimming costs V 6 bases and J 12 bases, and their ends lie 24 bases apart. CDR1 and CDR2, per the germline V gene (reference sequence), are MNHEY and SMNVEV. Recombination linked TRBV27 to TRBJ1-6; the best D guess is TRBD1, with 6 bases matching. This receptor was taken from a woman between 50 and 59 years old in good health. Sequencing input: naive T cells sorted from blood. Sample cell subset or site, as interpreted from the label and publication: cells isolated with a human naive T-cell isolation kit. In nucleotides, the sequence is TGTGCCAGCAGACAACAGGGTGGGGGATTTTCTGGACCCCTCCACTTT. Its protein product is CASRQQGGGFSGPLHF.